Listed below are T cell receptor beta chains from one sample, sequenced in a study of radiation and T cells in renal cell carcinoma. Data came from immunoSEQ multiplex PCR; TCRdb stores just in-frame clones and leaves some out. Found here are 160,000 or so clones, around 90% of them singletons; the top ten hold 13%. The sequenced sample was blood, obtained from a patient whose treatment included radiotherapy and nephrectomy. The receptor source for this set is a woman in her fifties or sixties with renal cell carcinoma. The CDR3 runs from the conserved cysteine through the conserved F or W. Fields, in order: CDR3 length, J gene, V gene, CDR3 protein.

14 | TRBJ1-2 | TRBV7-6 | CASSLGTGIYGYTF
12 | TRBJ2-1 | TRBV7-9 | CASSLGDNEQFF
15 | TRBJ1-5 | TRBV19 | CASIGTGYSNQPQHF
15 | TRBJ1-3 | TRBV4-2 | CASSQDRGGGNTIYF
12 | TRBJ1-5 | TRBV10-3 | CAISEVGQPQHF
11 | TRBJ1-4 | TRBV29-1 | CSVGLPGKLFF
14 | TRBJ2-7 | TRBV7-6 | CASSSGTVSYEQYF
16 | TRBJ2-5 | TRBV9 | CASSPAPGLTGETQYF
13 | TRBJ1-2 | TRBV4-2 | CASSQAGSYGYTF
15 | TRBJ1-1 | TRBV10-3 | CAISESTGESTEAFF
16 | TRBJ2-2 | TRBV7-2 | CASSLVARANTGELFF
14 | TRBJ2-7 | TRBV11-2 | CASSLDGRDYEQYF
14 | TRBJ1-6 | TRBV19 | CASSVRSGNSPLHF
14 | TRBJ2-5 | TRBV2 | CASTRGPGRETQYF
13 | TRBJ2-5 | TRBV19 | CASSILIGETQYF
18 | TRBJ2-2 | TRBV2 | CASSESLAGGANTGELFF
15 | TRBJ1-5 | TRBV19 | CASSTSSGPGQPQHF
16 | TRBJ1-5 | TRBV18 | CASSPTPGLGNQPQHF
14 | TRBJ1-6 | TRBV7-9 | CASSRDSRNSPLHF
14 | TRBJ1-1 | TRBV18 | CASSRDRANTEAFF
13 | TRBJ1-6 | TRBV27 | CASSFMDRGTLHF
22 | TRBJ2-7 | TRBV2 | CASRPGLAASTSISRAYYEQYF
15 | TRBJ2-3 | TRBV2 | CASTLGGLAADTQYF
17 | TRBJ2-6 | TRBV7-6 | CASSQYPQRSGANVLTF
16 | TRBJ1-6 | TRBV6-5 | CASSYSGFGGESPLHF
13 | TRBJ2-5 | TRBV2 | CASSRRGGETQYF
13 | TRBJ2-3 | TRBV14 | CASSHAGTDTQYF
16 | TRBJ2-7 | TRBV9 | CASSVDPKRGSYEQYF
15 | TRBJ1-1 | TRBV4-3 | CASSQEWGGLMEAFF
13 | TRBJ2-5 | TRBV5-8 | CASSLTHQETQYF
14 | TRBJ1-6 | TRBV9 | CASSPAGRNSPLHF
16 | TRBJ1-2 | TRBV7-9 | CASSLGRTGVPYGYTF
16 | TRBJ2-3 | TRBV2 | CASKWGKGPFTDTQYF
13 | TRBJ1-1 | TRBV18 | CASLGWGRTEAFF
13 | TRBJ1-4 | TRBV6-5 | CASSYGVWGRLFF
14 | TRBJ2-1 | TRBV2 | CASSEPNSYNEQFF
14 | TRBJ2-7 | TRBV5-1 | CASSSTGPGGEQYF
10 | TRBJ2-7 | TRBV6-4 | CASSDHEQYF
11 | TRBJ2-3 | TRBV4-3 | CASSKGALTDF